This entry lists 2 T cell receptor beta chains sequenced from one sample in a study of ipilimumab plus nivolumab after autologous stem cell transplantation. Clones were read by immunoSEQ multiplex PCR, and TCRdb kept only the in-frame ones, dropping some. Of about 17,000 clones listed, 70% to 80% are singletons. The sample in question was PBMCs, obtained in a trial of ipilimumab plus nivolumab as post-transplant consolidation. Receptor source: a male donor with diffuse large B-cell lymphoma.

The chain recombines TRBV6-1 with TRBJ1-1; D possibly corresponds to TRBD1 (5 bases). This CDR3 region has 14 residues. V lost 11 bases to trimming and J lost 3 bases, with 19 bases between them. Germline lookup yields CDR1 MNHNS and CDR2 SASEGT. The CDR3 nucleotides read TGTGCCGCCAGCCCTCAGGGCACACACACTGAAGCTTTCTTT. Its translation: CAASPQGTHTEAFF.

The genes are TRBV6-6 and TRBJ1-2; TRBD1 is a possible D gene (5 bases). The germline CDR1 and CDR2 sequences are MNHNY and SVGAGI (reference sequence). The CDR3 has 12 amino acids. The V and J ends lost 5 bases and 5 bases respectively, with 9 bases between them. Written as DNA, the CDR3 is TGTGCCAGCAGTAAGACAGATTATGGCTACACCTTC. Its translation is CASSKTDYGYTF.